Following are 23 T cell receptor beta chains from one sample sequenced in a study of T cell changes during pregnancy in multiple sclerosis. Sequencing used immunoSEQ multiplex PCR; TCRdb keeps in-frame clones, though not all of them. The sample lists about 92,000 clones, roughly nine tenths seen once, with 1.5% in the top ten. Material: peripheral blood, obtained in the first trimester of pregnancy. The receptor source for this set is a female donor with multiple sclerosis, enrolled in a pregnancy study.

Only a few counts were recorded for this clone. The chain recombines TRBV13 with TRBJ2-1, with D maybe TRBD1 (6 bases). Trimming shortened V by 1 base and J by 9 bases, and 13 bases separated the two germline ends. Germline lookup yields CDR1 PRHDT and CDR2 FYEKMQ (reference sequence). This CDR3 is 14 amino acids long. CDR3 loop: CASSLAGAPFEQFF. CDR3 DNA sequence: TGTGCCAGCAGCTTAGCAGGGGCGCCTTTTGAGCAGTTCTTC.

Written as DNA, the CDR3 is TGTGCCAGCAGCGAATCACGGACAATTAACAATGAGCAGTTCTTC. It yields the protein CASSESRTINNEQFF. The chain couples TRBV7-2 to TRBJ2-1; D might be TRBD1 (5 bases). Germline V lookup: CDR1 SGHTA, CDR2 FQGNSA. CDR3 length: 15 residues. V was pared by 5 bases and J by 5 bases, with 16 bases between.

The chain combines TRBV5-1 with TRBJ1-2, with D perhaps TRBD1 (5 bases). This CDR3 contains 14 residues. The V gene's germline CDR1 is SGHRS and CDR2 YFSETQ. V shed 3 bases and J shed 6 bases, with 15 bases lying between them. The CDR3 reads CASSSDRGYNGYTF. The DNA of the CDR3 is TGCGCCAGCAGCTCCGACAGAGGATATAATGGCTACACCTTC.

The chain combines TRBV10-1 with TRBJ2-7, with D hard to call. The CDR3 loop spans 13 amino acids. Looked up from germline, CDR1 is WNHNN and CDR2 is SYGVQD (reference sequence). Trimming shortened V by 5 bases and J by 2 bases, and 10 bases separated the two germline ends. This CDR3 reads CASSQGTAYEQYF. As DNA, the CDR3 is TGCGCCAGCAGTCAAGGAACAGCCTACGAGCAGTACTTC.

This chain connects TRBV5-1 to TRBJ1-5; tentatively, D is TRBD1 (5 bases). The CDR3 is 15 residues long. V was clipped by 4 bases and J by 3 bases, with 14 bases between them. Germline values: CDR1 SGHRS, CDR2 YFSETQ. CDR3 sequence reads: CASSQAGVLNQPQHF. The CDR3 bases are TGCGCCAGCAGCCAGGCGGGGGTCCTCAATCAGCCCCAGCATTTT.

This chain links TRBV7-9 with TRBJ1-2; TRBD1 agrees at 7 bases. Germline V gives CDR1 SEHNR, CDR2 FQNEAQ (reference sequence). This CDR3 has 15 residues. The ends lost 4 bases at V and 4 bases at J; junction bases unmatched: 9. DNA of the CDR3: TGTGCCAGCAGCTCTTCGACAGGGAGGAGCTATGGCTACACCTTC. Its protein is CASSSSTGRSYGYTF.

The chain recombines TRBV5-4 with TRBJ1-1; D might be TRBD1 (6 bases). Trimming took off 2 bases at V and 8 bases at J, with 10 bases between the two ends. This CDR3 has 12 amino acids. Germline V CDR1 and CDR2: SGHNT, YYREEE (reference sequence). Here the CDR3 reads CASSLKQGEAFF. In nucleotides, the CDR3 is TGTGCCAGCAGCTTAAAACAGGGAGAAGCTTTCTTT. The variable domain in full, completed from reference TRBV5-4 and TRBJ1-1, reads ETGVTQSPTHLIKTRGQQVTLRCSSQSGHNTVSWYQQALGQGPQFIFQYYREEENGRGNFPPRFSGLQFPNYSSELNVNALELDDSALYLCASSLKQGEAFFGQGTRLTVV.

The genes are TRBV9 and TRBJ2-6; the D gene is possibly TRBD1 (5 bases). The germline V and J ends were trimmed by 3 bases and 0 bases, with 7 bases remaining between them. Germline CDR1 reads SGDLS; CDR2 reads YYNGEE. This CDR3 has 15 amino acids. The CDR3 nucleotides read TGTGCCAGCAGCGAGACAGACTCTGGGGCCAACGTCCTGACTTTC. Translated: CASSETDSGANVLTF.

V gene TRBV6-1 combines with J gene TRBJ2-1; 10 nucleotides agree with TRBD1. The CDR3 extends over 15 amino acids. J lost 10 bases, V lost 5 bases, and 11 bases had no gene match. Germline V lookup: CDR1 MNHNS, CDR2 SASEGT. The CDR3 spells CASSPRTGGTMEQFF. CDR3 nucleotides: TGTGCCAGCAGTCCCCGGACAGGGGGGACAATGGAGCAGTTCTTC.

This chain joins TRBV5-1 and TRBJ2-3; D is unclear. CDR1 and CDR2 (germline): SGHRS, YFSETQ. The CDR3 has 12 residues. V was shortened by 4 bases and J by 0 bases, with 3 bases between the two germline ends. The DNA for the CDR3 is TGCGCCAGCAGCCAGAGCACAGATACGCAGTATTTT. This translates into CASSQSTDTQYF.

A single count supports this clone. The gene calls are TRBV27 and TRBJ2-7; the match to TRBD2 covers 10 bases. The CDR3 runs to 17 residues. The J segment lost 5 bases and the V segment lost 0 bases, leaving 10 bases of the junction unmatched. Germline V lookup: CDR1 MNHEY, CDR2 SMNVEV (reference sequence). This chain's CDR3 is CASSLSGLAGVWNEQYF. As DNA, the CDR3 is TGTGCCAGCAGTTTATCGGGGCTAGCGGGAGTATGGAACGAGCAGTACTTC.

The chain employs TRBV5-1 and TRBJ1-1, with 7 bases that match TRBD1. The CDR3 covers 16 residues. Looked up from germline, CDR1 is SGHRS and CDR2 is YFSETQ. The V segment lost 4 bases and the J segment 0 bases; nucleotides outside the gene matches: 9. The CDR3 region is CASSPGTALMNTEAFF. DNA for the CDR3: TGCGCCAGCAGCCCCGGGACAGCCCTTATGAACACTGAAGCTTTCTTT.

The chain is built from TRBV7-9 and TRBJ2-3, with 8 bases fitting TRBD1. The CDR3 consists of 16 residues. The J segment lost 1 base and the V segment lost 1 base, leaving 4 bases of the junction unmatched. Germline CDR1 is SEHNR and CDR2 is FQNEAQ (reference sequence). This CDR3 is CASSLGPGGGTDTQYF. The CDR3, as DNA: TGTGCCAGCAGCTTAGGGCCAGGGGGCGGCACAGATACGCAGTATTTT.

V gene TRBV29-1 combines with J gene TRBJ2-2, with D possibly matching TRBD1 (5 bases). Germline V lookup: CDR1 SQVTM, CDR2 ANQGSEA. V lost 6 bases and J lost 5, with 10 bases in between. The CDR3 covers 12 residues. The CDR3 sequence: CSVRTPTGELFF. CDR3 nucleotide sequence: TGCAGCGTCCGGACACCGACCGGGGAGCTGTTTTTT.

The rearrangement joins TRBV7-2 to TRBJ2-5; 10 bases align to TRBD2. This CDR3 spans 13 amino acids. V lost 6 bases and J lost 3; bases outside the gene matches: 1. The V gene's germline CDR1 is SGHTA and CDR2 FQGNSA. The CDR3 DNA sequence: TGTGCCAGCAGGGGACTAGCGAAAGAGACCCAGTACTTC. It yields the protein CASRGLAKETQYF.

The V call is TRBV25-1, the J call TRBJ1-4; D is unclear. The CDR3 is 13 residues long. Trimming removed 1 base at V and 3 bases at J, with 3 bases between. Germline V lookup: CDR1 MGHDK, CDR2 SYGVNS. CDR3 sequence reads: CASSESSNEKLFF. CDR3 sequence (DNA): TGTGCCAGCAGTGAATCATCTAATGAAAAACTGTTTTTT.

This chain uses TRBV19 with TRBJ1-1; 10 bases match TRBD1. The ends lost 7 bases at V and 0 bases at J; junction bases unmatched: 8. The CDR3 runs to 16 residues. Germline V gene lookup returns CDR1 LNHDA and CDR2 SQIVND (reference sequence). The CDR3 DNA reads as TGTGCCAGTAACCATGACAGGGGGCGAATGAACACTGAAGCTTTCTTT. Protein product: CASNHDRGRMNTEAFF.

The rearrangement links TRBV19 to TRBJ2-7; tentative D call: TRBD1 (6 bases). The CDR3 loop spans 15 amino acids. CDR1 and CDR2 from the germline V gene are LNHDA and SQIVND (reference sequence). With 3 bases removed from V and 2 bases from J, the gap between germline ends came to 14 bases. The CDR3 here is CASSISGHETYEQYF. The CDR3 region has the DNA TGTGCCAGTAGTATCTCGGGACACGAGACCTACGAGCAGTACTTC.

The chain carries TRBV10-2 and TRBJ1-2; the D gene is possibly TRBD1 (5 bases). The CDR3 has 15 amino acids. The V and J ends lost 7 bases and 4 bases respectively, with 19 bases between them. Germline V lookup: CDR1 WSHSY, CDR2 SAAADI. This CDR3 is CASILSIIGGYGYTF. The CDR3 bases are TGCGCCAGCATCTTGAGCATTATCGGGGGCTATGGCTACACCTTC.

The chain employs TRBV21-1 and TRBJ2-7; the table's TRBD2 call for D was not verified on the DNA. TRBV21-1 is given as a pseudogene. The CDR3 has 17 amino acids. The CDR3 DNA is TGTGCCAGCAGCAAAGGAAGGGCGGACCCCGCCGGGGGCGAGCAGTACTTC. It codes for CASSKGRADPAGGEQYF.

This clone showed up just once. This chain uses TRBV4-2 with TRBJ1-2; D gene ambiguous. The CDR3 has 13 amino acids. Trimming pared 0 bases from V and 8 bases from J, leaving 10 bases between. Germline V CDR1 and CDR2: LGHNA, YNFKEQ. CDR3 nucleotide sequence: TGTGCCAGCAGCCAAGATCTTAGATCCGGCTACACCTTC. Translated: CASSQDLRSGYTF.

The chain uses TRBV27 and TRBJ2-7; TRBD2 matches 11 bases. J was trimmed by 1 base and V by 3 bases; bases with no gene match: 11. The CDR3 totals 18 residues. Germline V gives CDR1 MNHEY, CDR2 SMNVEV (reference sequence). DNA for the CDR3: TGTGCCAGCAGTTTCCGAACCCCTAGCGGGAGGCCGTCCTACGAGCAGTACTTC. Protein: CASSFRTPSGRPSYEQYF.

This chain joins TRBV9 and TRBJ2-3; the match to TRBD2 covers 11 bases. Germline V gene sequence: CDR1 SGDLS, CDR2 YYNGEE. CDR3 length: 17 residues. Losses at the gene ends were 3 bases for V and 0 bases for J; bases not matched to a gene: 6. The CDR3 loop reads CASSARLAGSSTDTQYF. The CDR3 nucleotides are TGTGCCAGCAGCGCACGACTAGCGGGGAGTAGCACAGATACGCAGTATTTT.